A single sample is the source of the 25 T cell receptor beta chains below, sequenced in a study of blood T cell repertoires in COVID-19. Assay used: immunoSEQ multiplex PCR; TCRdb lists only in-frame clones, some missing. Counted here are about 210,000 clones, 80% to 90% occurring once; the ten biggest clones make up around 9%. The sample consisted of PBMCs or T cells enriched from blood (not recorded which). Receptors originate from a man aged 35 to 55 who had recovered from COVID-19.

The CDR3: CASRAGVVNTGELFF. The CDR3 DNA is TGTGCCAGCAGGGCGGGAGTAGTGAACACCGGGGAGCTGTTTTTT. V and J are TRBV5-8 and TRBJ2-2; 7 bases fit TRBD2. The CDR3 consists of 15 residues. Trimming took 5 bases from V and 1 from J; bases not matched to a gene: 5. From germline, CDR1 is SGHTS and CDR2 YDEGEE.

The V gene is TRBV10-3, the J gene TRBJ2-7; possibly TRBD1 for D (5 bases). CDR1 and CDR2 (germline): ENHRY, SYGVKD. Trimming stripped 10 bases from V and 0 bases from J, with 13 bases between. The length of the CDR3 is 13 residues. The CDR3 region has the DNA TGTGCCACCCGTGGGGCTAGCTCCTACGAGCAGTACTTC. Encoded protein: CATRGASSYEQYF.

The sample holds one count of this clone. V usage is TRBV19 and J usage is TRBJ2-1; 7 nucleotides align to TRBD2. Looked up from germline, CDR1 is LNHDA and CDR2 is SQIVND (reference sequence). This CDR3 is built from 13 residues. Trimming took 7 bases from V and 4 from J; bases not matched to a gene: 4. The CDR3 DNA is TGTGCCAGTAAGGGGACTATGTACAATGAGCAGTTCTTC. Residues: CASKGTMYNEQFF.

This chain uses TRBV5-5 with TRBJ2-1; 9 nucleotides match TRBD1. CDR3 length: 15 amino acids. J lost 5 bases, V lost 4 bases, and 7 bases had no gene match. The germline gives CDR1 SGHKS, CDR2 YYEKEE (reference sequence). CDR3 region: CASSPGTGFDNEQFF. For the CDR3, the DNA is TGTGCCAGCAGCCCCGGGACAGGGTTCGACAATGAGCAGTTCTTC.

The genes are TRBV7-9 and TRBJ2-1; tentative D call: TRBD2 (5 bases). V lost 5 bases to trimming and J lost 10 bases, with 12 bases between them. Germline values: CDR1 SEHNR, CDR2 FQNEAQ (reference sequence). The CDR3 has 12 amino acids. The CDR3 nucleotides are TGTGCCAGCAGCCCTGGACTTCACGAGCAGTTCTTC. Its protein is CASSPGLHEQFF.

This chain uses TRBV4-1 with TRBJ1-6; D gene unclear. This CDR3 region has 17 residues. Trimming left V 4 bases short and J 2 bases short, with 15 bases between. CDR1 and CDR2 from the germline V gene are MGHRA and YSYEKL. The CDR3 reads CASSLETGIAYNSPLHF. The CDR3 DNA reads TGCGCCAGCAGCCTCGAGACGGGGATCGCCTATAATTCACCCCTCCACTTT.

The gene calls are TRBV2 and TRBJ2-7; D unclear. Germline V gene data show CDR1 as SNHLY and CDR2 as FYNNEI. This CDR3 contains 11 residues. Trimming removed 8 bases at V and 7 bases at J, with 12 bases between. The CDR3 sequence: CASYFVGEQYF. CDR3 nucleotides: TGTGCCAGCTACTTCGTTGGTGAGCAGTACTTC.

This clone was counted once. This chain joins TRBV4-2 and TRBJ1-2; no clear D. This CDR3 spans 16 amino acids. CDR1 and CDR2 from the germline V gene are LGHNA and YNFKEQ. V shed 5 bases and J shed 0 bases, with 16 bases lying between them. The CDR3 bases are TGTGCCAGCAGCTACGAAGGACTATCCTCTAACTATGGCTACACCTTC. This gives the protein CASSYEGLSSNYGYTF.

This clone was counted a single time. The genes are TRBV2 and TRBJ2-1, with 13 bases fitting TRBD2. Germline lookup yields CDR1 SNHLY and CDR2 FYNNEI. V was clipped by 6 bases and J by 4 bases; unmatched bases: 6. The CDR3 runs to 16 residues. The CDR3 sequence is CASRGLAGRNYNEQFF. In DNA form, the CDR3 reads TGTGCCAGCAGGGGACTAGCGGGACGGAATTACAATGAGCAGTTCTTC.

The CDR3 sequence: CASSRQGTPNEKLFF. CDR3 in DNA: TGTGCCAGCAGTCGACAGGGCACACCTAATGAAAAACTGTTTTTT. V and J are TRBV2 and TRBJ1-4, with 7 bases matching TRBD1. This CDR3 spans 15 amino acids. Trimming removed 5 bases from V and 3 bases from J; junction bases left unmatched: 6. The germline gives CDR1 SNHLY, CDR2 FYNNEI.

The genes are TRBV7-9 and TRBJ2-5; the match to TRBD1 covers 9 bases. Germline V gene lookup returns CDR1 SEHNR and CDR2 FQNEAQ (reference sequence). This CDR3 contains 15 residues. The ends lost 5 bases at V and 5 bases at J; junction bases unmatched: 9. CDR3 DNA sequence: TGTGCCAGCAGCCCCCGACAGGGGGGAGGGGAGACCCAGTACTTC. It encodes CASSPRQGGGETQYF. The whole variable domain, remainder taken from reference TRBV7-9 and TRBJ2-5, is DTGVSQNPRHKITKRGQNVTFRCDPISEHNRLYWYRQTLGQGPEFLTYFQNEAQLEKSRLLSDRFSAERPKGSFSTLEIQRTEQGDSAMYLCASSPRQGGGETQYFGPGTRLLVL.

V and J are TRBV3-1 (or the pseudogene TRBV3-2) and TRBJ2-2; 7 bases match TRBD1. The CDR3 is made up of 15 amino acids. Germline trimming cut 2 bases from V and 5 bases from J; bases unmatched to any gene: 5. Germline V gene lookup returns CDR1 LGHDT and CDR2 YNNKEL (reference sequence). The CDR3 DNA follows: TGTGCCAGCAGCCAACGACAGGGAAGGACCGGGGAGCTGTTTTTT. Residues: CASSQRQGRTGELFF.

The chain has TRBV5-1 and TRBJ2-7; 8 nucleotides align to TRBD1. The V gene's germline CDR1 is SGHRS and CDR2 YFSETQ. J lost 2 bases, V lost 1 base, and 5 bases had no gene match. The CDR3 contains 15 residues. CDR3 amino acids: CASSLNQGAAYEQYF. In nucleotides, the CDR3 is TGCGCCAGCAGCTTGAACCAGGGGGCGGCCTACGAGCAGTACTTC.

CDR3 residues: CASTDRGANYGYTF. Written as DNA, the CDR3 is TGTGCCAGCACCGACAGGGGAGCTAACTATGGCTACACCTTC. The chain carries TRBV6-5 and TRBJ1-2, with 8 bases matching TRBD1. Looked up from germline, CDR1 is MNHEY and CDR2 is SVGAGI. V shed 7 bases, J shed 0 bases, and the junction held 4 bases outside the gene matches. This CDR3 comprises 14 residues.

The chain has TRBV7-2 and TRBJ2-1, with TRBD2 matching 7 bases. The CDR3 totals 18 residues. Germline lookup yields CDR1 SGHTA and CDR2 FQGNSA. Trimming took 7 bases from V and 0 from J; bases not matched to a gene: 15. This CDR3 is CASTNQFSGFNSYNEQFF. CDR3 DNA: TGTGCCAGCACCAACCAATTTAGCGGGTTCAACTCCTACAATGAGCAGTTCTTC.

This clone appeared once. The chain uses TRBV6-5 and TRBJ2-7, with 7 bases fitting TRBD1. CDR3 length: 12 residues. From germline, CDR1 is MNHEY and CDR2 SVGAGI. CDR3 region: CATHRGPYEQYF. The DNA of the CDR3 is TGTGCGACCCACAGGGGCCCCTACGAGCAGTACTTC.

This clone appeared a single time. The chain couples TRBV6-5 to TRBJ2-2; D not resolved. Trimming cost V 2 bases and J 5 bases, with 6 bases left between them. The CDR3 contains 13 residues. The germline gives CDR1 MNHEY, CDR2 SVGAGI. CDR3 sequence reads: CASSYLPTGELFF. The CDR3 coding sequence is TGTGCCAGCAGTTACCTCCCTACCGGGGAGCTGTTTTTT.

For this clone: In the same sample, other DNA sequences code for this CDR3. The rearrangement uses TRBV5-1 and TRBJ1-5; 7 bases map to TRBD1. The trim removed 0 bases at V and 2 bases at J, leaving 2 bases unmatched. Germline V gene lookup returns CDR1 SGHRS and CDR2 YFSETQ. The CDR3 length is 15 residues. CDR3 coding DNA: TGCGCCAGCAGCTTGGAGGGGGCTGGCAATCAGCCCCAGCATTTT. Translation: CASSLEGAGNQPQHF.

This clone was observed a handful of times. This sequence joins TRBV2 and TRBJ2-1; no clear D. Trimming left V 4 bases short and J 2 bases short, with 12 bases between. The CDR3 has 15 residues. Germline V lookup: CDR1 SNHLY, CDR2 FYNNEI. This CDR3 reads CASSVWPRAYNEQFF. CDR3 in DNA: TGTGCCAGCAGTGTGTGGCCTCGGGCCTACAATGAGCAGTTCTTC.

This chain uses TRBV6-1 with TRBJ1-5, with D maybe TRBD1 (6 bases). Deletions cut 0 bases from V and 6 bases from J, with 9 bases between. The length of the CDR3 is 14 residues. Per the germline V gene, CDR1 is MNHNS and CDR2 is SASEGT. In nucleotides, the CDR3 is TGTGCCAGCAGTGAAGCGGACAGCCGTCAGCCCCAGCATTTT. The encoded protein is CASSEADSRQPQHF.

The chain carries TRBV9 and TRBJ1-2; 11 bases are shared with TRBD1. V dropped 4 bases and J dropped 7; count of bases not matched to a gene: 9. The germline CDR1 and CDR2 sequences are SGDLS and YYNGEE. CDR3 length: 15 amino acids. The CDR3 sequence: CASSPSGQGALGYTF. The CDR3 nucleotides read TGTGCCAGCAGCCCGAGCGGACAGGGGGCGCTTGGCTACACCTTC.

V usage is TRBV12-5 and J usage is TRBJ2-1, with TRBD1 matching over 7 bases. The CDR3 is 16 amino acids. Germline lookup yields CDR1 LGHNT and CDR2 FRNRAP. The V gene end was trimmed by 0 bases and the J gene end by 7 bases; junction bases not matched to a gene: 9. Written as DNA, the CDR3 is TGTGCTAGTGGTTTGGTGGTGGTCAGGGGGTTAAATGAGCAGTTCTTC. Protein sequence: CASGLVVVRGLNEQFF.

This clone was seen more than once but under ten times. The chain carries TRBV6-1 and TRBJ2-7; 10 bases fit TRBD1. This CDR3 is 15 amino acids long. Germline V CDR1 and CDR2: MNHNS, SASEGT. The V gene end was trimmed by 2 bases and the J gene end by 5 bases; junction bases not matched to a gene: 6. Here the CDR3 reads CASSESGTGENEQYF. The CDR3 bases are TGTGCCAGCAGTGAAAGCGGGACAGGGGAGAACGAGCAGTACTTC.

This clone was observed a few times. CDR3: CASTRTSGSYEQYF. The CDR3 DNA reads TGTGCCAGCACCCGGACTAGCGGATCCTACGAGCAGTACTTC. The chain is built from TRBV7-8 and TRBJ2-7, with TRBD2 matching over 10 bases. This CDR3 contains 14 residues. With V trimmed by 7 bases and J by 1 base, 4 bases remained unmatched. CDR1 is SGHVS and CDR2 is FQNEAQ in the germline V gene.

The chain uses TRBV7-3 and TRBJ2-1; 7 bases map to TRBD2. V was clipped by 3 bases and J by 3 bases; unmatched bases: 8. In germline, CDR1 is SGHTA, CDR2 FQGTGA. CDR3 length equals 16 residues. The CDR3 protein is CASSFGGREIYNEQFF. As DNA, the CDR3 is TGTGCCAGCAGCTTCGGAGGGCGGGAGATCTACAATGAGCAGTTCTTC.